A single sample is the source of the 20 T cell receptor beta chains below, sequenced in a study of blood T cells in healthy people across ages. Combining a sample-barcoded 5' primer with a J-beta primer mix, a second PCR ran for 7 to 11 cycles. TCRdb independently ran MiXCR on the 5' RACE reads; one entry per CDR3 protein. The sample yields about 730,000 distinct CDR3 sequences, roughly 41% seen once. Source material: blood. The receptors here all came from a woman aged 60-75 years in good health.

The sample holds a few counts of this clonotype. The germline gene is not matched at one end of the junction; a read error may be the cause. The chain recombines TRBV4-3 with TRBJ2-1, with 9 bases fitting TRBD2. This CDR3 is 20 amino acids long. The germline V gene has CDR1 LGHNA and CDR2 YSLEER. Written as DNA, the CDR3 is TGCGCCAGCAGTCAAGACCCGCTAGCGGGGACTGTAAGCTCCTACAATGAGCAGTTCTTC. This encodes CASSQDPLAGTVSSYNEQFF.

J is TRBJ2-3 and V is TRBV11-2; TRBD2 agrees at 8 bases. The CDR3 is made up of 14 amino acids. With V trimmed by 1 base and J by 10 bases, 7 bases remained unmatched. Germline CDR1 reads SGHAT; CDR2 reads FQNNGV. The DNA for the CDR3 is TGTGCCAGCAGCTTAGGTACCAGCGGGAGTCCGCAGTATTTT. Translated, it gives CASSLGTSGSPQYF.

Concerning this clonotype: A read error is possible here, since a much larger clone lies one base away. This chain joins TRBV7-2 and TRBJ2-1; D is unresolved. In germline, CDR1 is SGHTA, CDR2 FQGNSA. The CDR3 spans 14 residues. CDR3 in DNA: TGTGCCAGCAGCTTAGACGGATCCTACAATGAGCGGTTCTTC. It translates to CASSLDGSYNERFF. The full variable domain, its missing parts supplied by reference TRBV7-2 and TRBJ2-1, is GAGVSQSPSNKVTEKGKDVELRCDPISGHTALYWYRQSLGQGLEFLIYFQGNSAPDKSGLPSDRFSAERTGGSVSTLTIQRTQQEDSAVYLCASSLDGSYNERFFGPGTRLTVL.

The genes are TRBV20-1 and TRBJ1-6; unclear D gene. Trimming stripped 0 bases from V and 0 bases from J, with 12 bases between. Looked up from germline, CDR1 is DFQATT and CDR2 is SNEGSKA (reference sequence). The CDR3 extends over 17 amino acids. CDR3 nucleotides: TGCAGTGCTAGAGATCTCCGGGATCCCTCCTATAATTCACCCCTCCACTTT. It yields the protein CSARDLRDPSYNSPLHF.

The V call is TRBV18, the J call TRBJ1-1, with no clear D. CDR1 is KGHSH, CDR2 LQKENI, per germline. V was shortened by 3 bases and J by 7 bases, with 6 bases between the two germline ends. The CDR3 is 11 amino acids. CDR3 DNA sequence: TGTGCCAGCTCACCCACCATTGAAGCTTTCTTT. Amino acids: CASSPTIEAFF.

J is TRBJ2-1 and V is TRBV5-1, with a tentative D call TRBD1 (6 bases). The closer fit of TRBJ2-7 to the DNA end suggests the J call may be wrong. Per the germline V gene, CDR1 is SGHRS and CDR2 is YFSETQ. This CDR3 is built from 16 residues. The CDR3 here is CASSLLAGTTYNEQYF. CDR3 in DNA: TGCGCCAGCAGCTTGCTAGCCGGGACAACCTACAATGAGCAGTACTTC.

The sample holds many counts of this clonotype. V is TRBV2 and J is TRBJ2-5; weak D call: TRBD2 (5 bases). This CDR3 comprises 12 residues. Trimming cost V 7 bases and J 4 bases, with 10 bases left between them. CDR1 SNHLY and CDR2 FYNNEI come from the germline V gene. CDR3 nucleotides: TGTGCCAGCATTCTAGCTGGAGAGACCCAGTACTTC. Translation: CASILAGETQYF.

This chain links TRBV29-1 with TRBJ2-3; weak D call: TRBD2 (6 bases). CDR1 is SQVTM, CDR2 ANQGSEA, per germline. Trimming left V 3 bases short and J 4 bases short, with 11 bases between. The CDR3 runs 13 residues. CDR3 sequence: CSVEGRGSDTQYF. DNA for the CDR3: TGCAGCGTTGAGGGGCGGGGTTCAGATACGCAGTATTTT.

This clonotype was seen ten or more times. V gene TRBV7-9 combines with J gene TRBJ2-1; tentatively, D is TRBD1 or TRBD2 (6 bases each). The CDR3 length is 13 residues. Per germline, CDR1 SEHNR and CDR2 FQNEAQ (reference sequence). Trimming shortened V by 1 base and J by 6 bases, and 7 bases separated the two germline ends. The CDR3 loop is CASSLGGANEQFF. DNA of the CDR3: TGTGCCAGCAGCTTAGGGGGGGCCAATGAGCAGTTCTTC.

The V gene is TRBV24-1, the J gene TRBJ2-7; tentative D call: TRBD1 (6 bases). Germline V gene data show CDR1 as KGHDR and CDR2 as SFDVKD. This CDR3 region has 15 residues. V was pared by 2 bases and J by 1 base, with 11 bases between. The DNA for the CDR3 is TGTGCCACCAGTGATTCATCGCAGGGGTCCTACGAGCAGTACTTC. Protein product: CATSDSSQGSYEQYF.

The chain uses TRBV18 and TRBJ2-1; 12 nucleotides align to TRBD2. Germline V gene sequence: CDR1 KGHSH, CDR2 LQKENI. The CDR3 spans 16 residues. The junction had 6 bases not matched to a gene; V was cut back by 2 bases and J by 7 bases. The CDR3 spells CASSPTTSGRSNEQFF. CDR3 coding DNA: TGTGCCAGCTCACCAACAACTAGCGGGAGGTCGAATGAGCAGTTCTTC.

The DNA for the CDR3 is TGTGCCAGCAGTTTCCCCCGGATAGCGGGAGTACATAATGAGCAGTTCTTC. Protein: CASSFPRIAGVHNEQFF. V and J are TRBV6-2 or TRBV6-3 and TRBJ2-1, with 9 bases aligning to TRBD2. The germline V gene encodes CDR1 MNHEY and CDR2 SVGEGT. The junction had 14 bases not matched to a gene; V was cut back by 4 bases and J by 7 bases. The CDR3 spans 17 residues.

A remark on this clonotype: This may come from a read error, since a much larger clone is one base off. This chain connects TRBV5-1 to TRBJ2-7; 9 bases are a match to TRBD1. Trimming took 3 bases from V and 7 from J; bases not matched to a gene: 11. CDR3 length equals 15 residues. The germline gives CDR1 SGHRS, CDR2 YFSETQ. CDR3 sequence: CASSYGTGTYNEQYF. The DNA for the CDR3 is TGCGCCAGCAGCTACGGGACAGGGACCTACAATGAGCAGTACTTC.

The CDR3 spells CSARATGGRPQHF. DNA of the CDR3: TGCAGTGCTAGAGCGACAGGCGGAAGGCCCCAGCATTTT. This rearrangement joins TRBV20-1 to TRBJ1-5, with TRBD1 as a possible D gene (6 bases). Trimming pared 1 base from V and 9 bases from J, leaving 13 bases between. There are 13 residues in the CDR3. Germline CDR1 DFQATT, CDR2 SNEGSKA (reference sequence).

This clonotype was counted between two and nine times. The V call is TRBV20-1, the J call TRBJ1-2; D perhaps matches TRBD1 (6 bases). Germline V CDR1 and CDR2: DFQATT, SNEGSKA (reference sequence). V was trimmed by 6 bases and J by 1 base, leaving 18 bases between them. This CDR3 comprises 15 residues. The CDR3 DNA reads TGCAGTGCACCTCCGGGACACAACCTTAACTATGGCTACACCTTC. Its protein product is CSAPPGHNLNYGYTF.

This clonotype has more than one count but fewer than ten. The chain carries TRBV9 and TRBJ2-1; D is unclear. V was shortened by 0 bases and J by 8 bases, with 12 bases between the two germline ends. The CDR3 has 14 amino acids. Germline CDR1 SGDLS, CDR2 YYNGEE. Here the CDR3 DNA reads TGTGCCAGCAGCGTAGCTCCCGGCTTGGATGAGCAGTTCTTC. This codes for CASSVAPGLDEQFF. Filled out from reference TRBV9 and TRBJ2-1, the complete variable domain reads DSGVTQTPKHLITATGQRVTLRCSPRSGDLSVYWYQQSLDQGLQFLIQYYNGEERAKGNILERFSAQQFPDLHSELNLSSLELGDSALYFCASSVAPGLDEQFFGPGTRLTVL.

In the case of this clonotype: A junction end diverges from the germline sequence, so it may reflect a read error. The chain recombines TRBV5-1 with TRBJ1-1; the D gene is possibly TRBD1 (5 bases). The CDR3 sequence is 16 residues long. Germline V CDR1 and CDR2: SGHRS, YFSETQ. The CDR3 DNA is TGCGCCAGCAGCTTGGCCTACAGGTCGATGAACGCTGAAGCTTTCTTT. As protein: CASSLAYRSMNAEAFF. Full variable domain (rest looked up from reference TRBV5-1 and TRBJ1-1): KAGVTQTPRYLIKTRGQQVTLSCSPISGHRSVSWYQQTPGQGLQFLFEYFSETQRNKGNFPGRFSGRQFSNSRSEMNVSTLELGDSALYLCASSLAYRSMNAEAFFGQGTRLTVV.

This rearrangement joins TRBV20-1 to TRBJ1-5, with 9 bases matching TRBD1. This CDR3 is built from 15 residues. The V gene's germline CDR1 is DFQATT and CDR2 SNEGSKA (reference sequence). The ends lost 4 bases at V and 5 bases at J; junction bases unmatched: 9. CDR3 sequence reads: CSAINWDREDQPQHF. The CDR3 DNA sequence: TGCAGTGCTATAAATTGGGACAGGGAAGATCAGCCCCAGCATTTT.

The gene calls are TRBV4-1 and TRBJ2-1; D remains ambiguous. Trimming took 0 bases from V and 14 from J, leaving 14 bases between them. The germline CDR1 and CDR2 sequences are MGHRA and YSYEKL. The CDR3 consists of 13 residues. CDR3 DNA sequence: TGCGCCAGCAGCCAAGATCGCGGTCTAGAGGAGTTCTTC. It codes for CASSQDRGLEEFF.

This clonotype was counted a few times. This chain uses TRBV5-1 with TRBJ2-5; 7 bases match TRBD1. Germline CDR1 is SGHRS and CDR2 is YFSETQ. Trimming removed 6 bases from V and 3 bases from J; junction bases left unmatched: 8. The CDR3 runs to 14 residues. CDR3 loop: CASNVPGTEETQYF. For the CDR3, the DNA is TGCGCCAGCAATGTCCCCGGGACAGAAGAGACCCAGTACTTC.